The clone carrying this TCR beta chain was picked up one time. Original analysis: Estimates of nucleated cell counts were drawn from the amplification of reference gene primers. Some clones are missing from TCRdb's copy, which holds only in-frame ones; the method was immunoSEQ multiplex PCR. V, J and clone size are taken as reported in that table, and D and trimming were inferred from the DNA itself. This table has roughly 71,000 clones, approximately 85% appearing once. Trimming took off 3 bases at V and 6 bases at J, with 5 bases between the two ends. The CDR3 loop spans 10 amino acids. The germline CDR1 and CDR2 sequences are SQVTM and ANQGSEA. This entry comes from a study of blood T cell repertoires in COVID-19. About the study: From the United States, Italy and Spain came samples of acute and convalescent COVID-19. Sample material is recorded as cDNA or gDNA derived from T cells, B-cell-depleted T cells, or PBMCs.

Sequencing was carried out using peripheral blood. The origin of this receptor is a man aged 45-60 years with acute or convalescent COVID-19. The rearrangement links TRBV29-1 to TRBJ1-2; D unresolved. CDR3 nucleotides: TGCAGCGTTGATATAGATGGCTACACCTTC. The encoded protein is CSVDIDGYTF.